One sample yielded the 11 T cell receptor beta chains listed below, sequenced in a study of technical replicates of blood from a few donors. Produced via immunoSEQ multiplex PCR; TCRdb's table is partial and in-frame only. The data hold under 85,000 clones, with 75% to 95% observed a single time. The specimen sequenced was T cells isolated from PBMCs. The receptors originated from a human donor in good health. Some clones in this sample may be carry-over from other donors' samples.

This sequence joins TRBV6-6 and TRBJ2-7; D not certain. The germline V and J ends were trimmed by 4 bases and 5 bases, with 9 bases remaining between them. Germline CDR1 reads MNHNY; CDR2 reads SVGAGI (reference sequence). This CDR3 spans 12 amino acids. In DNA, the CDR3 is TGTGCCAGCAGTTCCCGAAGCAACGAGCAGTACTTC. Its translation: CASSSRSNEQYF.

The chain uses TRBV19 and TRBJ1-3; no firm D call. Germline CDR1 LNHDA, CDR2 SQIVND (reference sequence). The CDR3 sequence is 16 residues long. V was clipped by 3 bases and J by 4 bases, with 16 bases between them. CDR3 protein: CASSIGVSGRGNTIYF. Written as DNA, the CDR3 is TGTGCCAGTAGTATCGGGGTGTCGGGCCGGGGAAACACCATATATTTT.

The chain is built from TRBV18 and TRBJ1-2; D is ambiguous. Germline V gives CDR1 KGHSH, CDR2 LQKENI. This CDR3 has 13 residues. V lost 3 bases and J 3 bases, leaving 8 bases between the germline ends. In DNA, the CDR3 is TGTGCCAGCTCACCCGGCGGGGACTATGGCTACACCTTC. The encoded protein is CASSPGGDYGYTF.

The rearrangement links TRBV6-5 to TRBJ2-1; 11 bases are shared with TRBD2. Germline V gives CDR1 MNHEY, CDR2 SVGAGI. J lost 7 bases, V lost 10 bases, and 9 bases had no gene match. This CDR3 is 14 amino acids long. The CDR3 sequence is CATIQLAGANEQFF. CDR3 in DNA: TGTGCCACTATCCAACTAGCGGGAGCAAATGAGCAGTTCTTC.

The genes are TRBV5-1 and TRBJ1-1; D may be TRBD1 (6 bases). CDR1 is SGHRS, CDR2 YFSETQ, per germline. This CDR3 has 15 residues. V was shortened by 6 bases and J by 4 bases, with 19 bases between the two germline ends. CDR3 DNA: TGCGCCAGCACCCTACTACAGGGCTTGGGCACTGAAGCTTTCTTT. This codes for CASTLLQGLGTEAFF.

This clone was picked up one time. The chain is built from TRBV28 and TRBJ2-1; 7 positions match TRBD2. Germline-derived CDR1 and CDR2 are MDHEN and SYDVKM. With 5 bases clipped from V and 5 bases from J, the junction kept 12 bases outside the gene matches. This CDR3 comprises 16 residues. CDR3 sequence (DNA): TGTGCCAGCAGTAACGAGGGAGGGCTAGCGAACAATGAGCAGTTCTTC. Amino acids: CASSNEGGLANNEQFF.

V usage is TRBV7-9 and J usage is TRBJ1-2, with D perhaps matching TRBD1 (5 bases). V lost 4 bases to trimming and J lost 3 bases, with 15 bases between them. Per germline, CDR1 SEHNR and CDR2 FQNEAQ (reference sequence). CDR3 size: 15 residues. The CDR3 DNA follows: TGTGCCAGCAGCTCTCCTGGCAGGGATGACTATGGCTACACCTTC. It encodes CASSSPGRDDYGYTF.

The J gene is TRBJ2-7, the V gene TRBV6-5; TRBD2 aligns across 11 bases. The CDR3 loop spans 15 amino acids. The V and J ends lost 3 bases and 0 bases, in that order; junction bases with no gene match: 1. Germline V gene sequence: CDR1 MNHEY, CDR2 SVGAGI. CDR3 sequence reads: CASSYTSGSSYEQYF. In DNA form, the CDR3 reads TGTGCCAGCAGTTATACTAGCGGGAGCTCCTACGAGCAGTACTTC.

The V call is TRBV6-5, the J call TRBJ1-1, with D possibly TRBD1 on 5 matching bases. The V gene lost 7 bases and the J gene lost 6 bases, with 18 bases spanning the gap. CDR1 and CDR2 (germline): MNHEY, SVGAGI. The CDR3 loop spans 14 amino acids. The DNA of the CDR3 is TGTGCCAGCACTGGTGGACATTCCGGGCCTGAAGCTTTCTTT. Translated, it gives CASTGGHSGPEAFF.

The chain carries TRBV4-2 and TRBJ2-2; D not resolved. Germline values: CDR1 LGHNA, CDR2 YNFKEQ. The CDR3 consists of 19 residues. The germline V and J ends were trimmed by 0 bases and 7 bases, with 24 bases remaining between them. The CDR3 DNA reads TGTGCCAGCAGCCAAGAATTTTCGGTGGCGGCCCACGGTCTCGGGGAGCTGTTTTTT. Its protein product is CASSQEFSVAAHGLGELFF.

The chain links TRBV6-6 to TRBJ1-2; 8 bases map to TRBD1. CDR3 length equals 14 residues. In germline, CDR1 is MNHNY, CDR2 SVGAGI (reference sequence). V shed 4 bases, J shed 6 bases, and the junction held 7 bases outside the gene matches. The CDR3 reads CASSSVDRGHGYTF. The CDR3 bases are TGTGCCAGCAGTTCCGTAGACAGGGGACATGGCTACACCTTC.